This T cell receptor (beta chain) stems from a study of PD-L1 blockade in urothelial cancer. The CDR3 sequence is 13 residues long. Germline CDR1 reads SNHLY; CDR2 reads FYNNEI. The V gene lost 8 bases and the J gene lost 2 bases, with 13 bases spanning the gap. Clones were sequenced by immunoSEQ multiplex PCR, and TCRdb holds only the in-frame ones, with some missing. The table lists about 43,000 clones, more than 75% of them singletons. Time point meaning: pretreatment peripheral blood. The study enrolled patients with locally advanced or metastatic urothelial carcinoma. The origin of this receptor is a man aged 60 to 69 with urothelial cancer. The sequenced sample was PBMCs, obtained around atezolizumab (anti-PD-L1) treatment. The chain employs TRBV2 and TRBJ2-7, with TRBD2 as a possible D gene (7 bases). CDR3 nucleotides: TGTGCCAGCGGGGGGGCTTGGGCCTACGAGCAGTACTTC. This gives the protein CASGGAWAYEQYF. Supplemented by reference TRBV2 and TRBJ2-7, the full variable domain reads EPEVTQTPSHQVTQMGQEVILRCVPISNHLYFYWYRQILGQKVEFLVSFYNNEISEKSEIFDDQFSVERPDGSNFTLKIRSTKLEDSAMYFCASGGAWAYEQYFGPGTRLTVT.